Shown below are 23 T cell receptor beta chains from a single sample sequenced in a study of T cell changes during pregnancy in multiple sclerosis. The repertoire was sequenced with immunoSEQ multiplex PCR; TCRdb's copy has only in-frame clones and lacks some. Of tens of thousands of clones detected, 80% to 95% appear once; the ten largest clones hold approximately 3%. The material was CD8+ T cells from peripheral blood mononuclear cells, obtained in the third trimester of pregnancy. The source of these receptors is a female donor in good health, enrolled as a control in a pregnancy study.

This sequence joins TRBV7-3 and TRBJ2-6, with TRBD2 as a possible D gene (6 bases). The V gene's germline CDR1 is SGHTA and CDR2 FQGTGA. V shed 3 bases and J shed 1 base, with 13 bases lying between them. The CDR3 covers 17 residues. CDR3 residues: CASSFSSDMSGANVLTF. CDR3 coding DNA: TGTGCCAGCAGCTTTTCTAGCGATATGTCTGGGGCCAACGTCCTGACTTTC.

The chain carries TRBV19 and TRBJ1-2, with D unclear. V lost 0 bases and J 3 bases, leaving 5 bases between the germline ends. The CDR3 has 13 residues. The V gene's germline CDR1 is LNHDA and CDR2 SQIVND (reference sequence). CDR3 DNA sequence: TGTGCCAGTAGTATAGAGGACTACTATGGCTACACCTTC. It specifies CASSIEDYYGYTF.

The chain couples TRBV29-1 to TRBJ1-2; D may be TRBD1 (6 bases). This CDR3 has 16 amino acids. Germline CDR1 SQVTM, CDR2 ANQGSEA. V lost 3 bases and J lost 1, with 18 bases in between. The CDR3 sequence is CSVEGGRGESNYGYTF. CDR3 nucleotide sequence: TGCAGCGTTGAGGGGGGCCGGGGGGAAAGTAACTATGGCTACACCTTC. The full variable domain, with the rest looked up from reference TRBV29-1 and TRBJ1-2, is SAVISQKPSRDICQRGTSLTIQCQVDSQVTMMFWYRQQPGQSLTLIATANQGSEATYESGFVIDKFPISRPNLTFSTLTVSNMSPEDSSIYLCSVEGGRGESNYGYTFGSGTRLTVV.

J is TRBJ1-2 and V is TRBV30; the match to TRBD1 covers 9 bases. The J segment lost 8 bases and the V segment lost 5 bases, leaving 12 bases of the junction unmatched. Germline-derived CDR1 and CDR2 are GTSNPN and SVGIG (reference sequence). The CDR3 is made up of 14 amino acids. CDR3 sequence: CAWAHLQGAEGYTF. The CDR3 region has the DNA TGTGCCTGGGCCCATCTACAGGGGGCGGAGGGCTACACCTTC.

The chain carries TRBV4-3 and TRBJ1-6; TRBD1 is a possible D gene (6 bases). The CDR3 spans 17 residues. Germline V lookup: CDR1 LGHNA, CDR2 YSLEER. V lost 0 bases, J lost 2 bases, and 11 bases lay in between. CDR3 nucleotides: TGCGCCAGCAGCCAAGAGGCACAGGGTACCTATAATTCACCCCTCCACTTT. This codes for CASSQEAQGTYNSPLHF.

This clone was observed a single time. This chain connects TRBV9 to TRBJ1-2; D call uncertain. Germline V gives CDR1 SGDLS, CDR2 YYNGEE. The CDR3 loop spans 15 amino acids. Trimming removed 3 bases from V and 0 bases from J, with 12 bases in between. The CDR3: CASSASGNANYGYTF. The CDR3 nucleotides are TGTGCCAGCAGCGCTTCCGGGAATGCTAACTATGGCTACACCTTC.

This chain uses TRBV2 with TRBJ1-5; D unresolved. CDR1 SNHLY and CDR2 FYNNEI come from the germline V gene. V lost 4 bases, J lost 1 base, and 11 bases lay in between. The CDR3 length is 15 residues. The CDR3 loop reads CASSAFAGSNQPQHF. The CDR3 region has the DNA TGTGCCAGCAGTGCCTTCGCCGGGAGCAATCAGCCCCAGCATTTT.

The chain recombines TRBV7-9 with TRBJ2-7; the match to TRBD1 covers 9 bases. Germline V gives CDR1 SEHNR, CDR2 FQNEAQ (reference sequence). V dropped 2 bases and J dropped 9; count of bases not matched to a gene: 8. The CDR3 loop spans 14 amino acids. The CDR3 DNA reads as TGTGCCAGCAGCTTACCGGGACAGGGTACGGTGCAGTACTTC. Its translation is CASSLPGQGTVQYF.

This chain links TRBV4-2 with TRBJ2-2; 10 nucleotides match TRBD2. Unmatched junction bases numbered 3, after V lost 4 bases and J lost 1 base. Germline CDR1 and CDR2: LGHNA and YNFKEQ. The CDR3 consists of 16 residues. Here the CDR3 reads CASSPIAGGNTGELFF. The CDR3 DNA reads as TGTGCCAGCAGCCCAATAGCGGGGGGGAACACCGGGGAGCTGTTTTTT.

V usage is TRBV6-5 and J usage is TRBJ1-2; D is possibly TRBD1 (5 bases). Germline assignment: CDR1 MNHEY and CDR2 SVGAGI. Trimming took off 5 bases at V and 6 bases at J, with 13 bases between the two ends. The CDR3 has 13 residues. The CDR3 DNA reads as TGTGCCAGCAGTCCCGCAGGGTACCATGGCTACACCTTC. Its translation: CASSPAGYHGYTF.

CDR3 DNA: TGTGCCAGCAGCGTAGATCGACAGGGCGATGAGCAGTTCTTC. This codes for CASSVDRQGDEQFF. The chain has TRBV9 and TRBJ2-1, with 7 bases aligning to TRBD1. The CDR3 runs 14 residues. V was pared by 0 bases and J by 8 bases, with 5 bases of the junction left unmatched. CDR1 is SGDLS and CDR2 is YYNGEE in the germline V gene.

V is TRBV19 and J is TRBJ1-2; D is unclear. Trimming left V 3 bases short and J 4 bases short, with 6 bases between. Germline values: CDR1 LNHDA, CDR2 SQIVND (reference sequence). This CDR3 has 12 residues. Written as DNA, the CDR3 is TGTGCCAGTAGTATCACCAGCTATGGCTACACCTTC. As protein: CASSITSYGYTF.

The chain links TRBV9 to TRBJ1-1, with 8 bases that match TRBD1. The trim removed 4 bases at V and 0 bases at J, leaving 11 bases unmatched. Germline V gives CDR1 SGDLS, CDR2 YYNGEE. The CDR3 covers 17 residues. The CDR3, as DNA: TGTGCCAGCAGCCAGCTCACAGGGGGTGGAATGAACACTGAAGCTTTCTTT. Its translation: CASSQLTGGGMNTEAFF.

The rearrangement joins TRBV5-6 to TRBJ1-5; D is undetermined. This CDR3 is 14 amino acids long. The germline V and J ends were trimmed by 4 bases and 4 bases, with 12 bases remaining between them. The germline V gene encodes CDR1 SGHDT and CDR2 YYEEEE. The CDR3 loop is CASSQPKWNQPQHF. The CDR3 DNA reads TGTGCCAGCAGCCAACCTAAATGGAATCAGCCCCAGCATTTT.

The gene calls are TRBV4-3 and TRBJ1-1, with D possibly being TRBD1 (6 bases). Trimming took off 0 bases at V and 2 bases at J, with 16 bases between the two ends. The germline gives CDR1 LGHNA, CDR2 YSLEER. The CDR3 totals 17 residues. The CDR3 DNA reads TGCGCCAGCAGCCAAGATTCTAGGGGGGGGGCCAACACTGAAGCTTTCTTT. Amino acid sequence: CASSQDSRGGANTEAFF.

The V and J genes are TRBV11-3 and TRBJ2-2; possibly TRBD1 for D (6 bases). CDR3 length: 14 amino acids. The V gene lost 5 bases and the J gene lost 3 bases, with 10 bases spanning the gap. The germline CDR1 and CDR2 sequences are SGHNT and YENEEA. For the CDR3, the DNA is TGTGCCAGCAGCAATGGACAGTACACCGGGGAGCTGTTTTTT. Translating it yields CASSNGQYTGELFF.

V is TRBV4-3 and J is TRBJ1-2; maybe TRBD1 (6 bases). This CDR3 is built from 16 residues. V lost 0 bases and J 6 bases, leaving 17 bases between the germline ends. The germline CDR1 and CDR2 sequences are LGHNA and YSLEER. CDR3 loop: CASSQEGGVEVNGYTF. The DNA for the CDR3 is TGCGCCAGCAGCCAAGAAGGGGGGGTGGAGGTTAATGGCTACACCTTC.

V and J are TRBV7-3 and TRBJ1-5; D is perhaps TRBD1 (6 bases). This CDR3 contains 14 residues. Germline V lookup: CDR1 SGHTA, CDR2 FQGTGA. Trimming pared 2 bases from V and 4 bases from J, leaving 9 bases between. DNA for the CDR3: TGTGCCAGCAGCTTATCAGGGGAAAATCAGCCCCAGCATTTT. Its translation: CASSLSGENQPQHF. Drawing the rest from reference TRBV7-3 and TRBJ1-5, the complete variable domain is GAGVSQTPSNKVTEKGKYVELRCDPISGHTALYWYRQSLGQGPEFLIYFQGTGAADDSGLPNDRFFAVRPEGSVSTLKIQRTERGDSAVYLCASSLSGENQPQHFGDGTRLSIL.

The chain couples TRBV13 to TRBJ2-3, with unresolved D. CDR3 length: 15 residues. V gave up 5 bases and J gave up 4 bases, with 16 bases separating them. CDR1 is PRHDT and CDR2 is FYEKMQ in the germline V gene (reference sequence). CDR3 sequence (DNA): TGTGCCAGCAGCCCGATTACTGGTGCTCCAGATACGCAGTATTTT. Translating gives CASSPITGAPDTQYF.

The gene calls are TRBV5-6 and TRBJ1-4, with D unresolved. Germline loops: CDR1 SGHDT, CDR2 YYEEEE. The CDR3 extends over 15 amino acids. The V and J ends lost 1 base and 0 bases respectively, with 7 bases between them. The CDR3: CASSLQVPTNEKLFF. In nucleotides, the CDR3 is TGTGCCAGCAGCTTGCAGGTTCCAACTAATGAAAAACTGTTTTTT.

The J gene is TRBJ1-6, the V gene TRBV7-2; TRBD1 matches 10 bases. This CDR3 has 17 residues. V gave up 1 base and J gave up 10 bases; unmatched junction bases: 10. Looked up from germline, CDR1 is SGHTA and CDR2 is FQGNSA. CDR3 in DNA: TGTGCCAGCAGCTTAGAGGGGGACAGGGGAGTTTGGTCACCCCTCCACTTT. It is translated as CASSLEGDRGVWSPLHF. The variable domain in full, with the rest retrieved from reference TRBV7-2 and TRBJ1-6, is GAGVSQSPSNKVTEKGKDVELRCDPISGHTALYWYRQSLGQGLEFLIYFQGNSAPDKSGLPSDRFSAERTGGSVSTLTIQRTQQEDSAVYLCASSLEGDRGVWSPLHFGNGTRLTVT.

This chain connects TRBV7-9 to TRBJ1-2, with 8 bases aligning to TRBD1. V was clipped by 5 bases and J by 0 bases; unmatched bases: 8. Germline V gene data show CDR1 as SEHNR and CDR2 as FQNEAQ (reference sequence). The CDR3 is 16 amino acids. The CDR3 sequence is CASSLDREEANYGYTF. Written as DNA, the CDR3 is TGTGCCAGCAGCCTGGACAGGGAAGAAGCTAACTATGGCTACACCTTC.

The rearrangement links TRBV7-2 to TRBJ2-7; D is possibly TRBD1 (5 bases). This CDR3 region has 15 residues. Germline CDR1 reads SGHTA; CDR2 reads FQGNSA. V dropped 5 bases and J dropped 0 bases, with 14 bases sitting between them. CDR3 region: CASSLTDSISYEQYF. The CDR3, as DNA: TGTGCCAGCAGCCTAACCGACAGTATCTCCTACGAGCAGTACTTC.